This note documents a single T cell receptor (beta chain) sequence. Primers for the PCR totalled 60 Vbeta and 13 Jbeta. Profiling relied on immunoSEQ multiplex PCR, and the TCRdb table lists in-frame clones only, not all of them. The table includes about 190,000 clones, 70% to 75% detected once. This entry comes from a study of cytomegalovirus exposure and HLA in healthy donors. The germline V gene encodes CDR1 LGHNA and CDR2 YSLEER. J gave up 3 bases and V 0 bases, and 5 bases lay outside the gene matches. The CDR3 has 15 amino acids. The sequenced sample consisted of PBMCs. The TCR comes from a man aged 30 to 39 in good health and CMV-seropositive. V and J are TRBV4-3 and TRBJ2-7; the match to TRBD1 covers 7 bases. CDR3 in amino acids: CASSQDWAGGYEQYF. For the CDR3, the DNA is TGCGCCAGCAGCCAAGATTGGGCAGGGGGCTACGAGCAGTACTTC.